In this sample, the clone carrying this T cell receptor (beta chain) turned up many times. As yet, its antigen is unknown. The data were taken from a study of identical twins. From germline, CDR1 is SGHTA and CDR2 FQGTGA. V gave up 5 bases and J gave up 4 bases; unmatched junction bases: 12. The CDR3 covers 17 residues. Points from the study as a whole: Memory repertoires showed no such pattern, whereas abundant cord blood beta clonotypes carried fewer insertions.

TCRdb analysed the 5' RACE reads with MiXCR anew, one entry per CDR3 protein. The sample has over 250,000 distinct CDR3 sequences, less than 9.5% seen once. The same data also contributed to another study, on yellow fever vaccine responses in identical twins. As that study records: Among the twins, the vaccine T cell response reportedly seemed partly convergent and partly personalized.

The origin of this receptor is a woman aged 18-29 years in good health. V and J are TRBV7-3 and TRBJ2-1; TRBD1 aligns across 9 bases. The sequenced sample consisted of CD8+ T cells sorted from blood. DNA for the CDR3: TGTGCCAGCAGCCTCCTACCCGGGACAGGGAAATACAATGAGCAGTTCTTC. This translates into CASSLLPGTGKYNEQFF.